Described below is a single T cell receptor (beta chain) sequence and its context. Clones were sequenced by immunoSEQ multiplex PCR, and TCRdb holds only the in-frame ones, with some missing. This table holds fewer than 350,000 clones, about 76% found once. The record originates from a study of blood T cell repertoires in COVID-19. The sequenced material came from peripheral blood. This clonotype originated in a woman in her sixties with active or convalescent COVID-19.

This chain's CDR3 is CASRGGVNTEAFF. The CDR3 coding sequence is TGTGCCAGCCGCGGAGGGGTGAACACTGAAGCTTTCTTT. The rearrangement links TRBV6-6 to TRBJ1-1; possible D gene TRBD1, 5 bases. The germline V and J ends were trimmed by 8 bases and 0 bases, with 10 bases remaining between them. The CDR3 contains 13 residues. The germline CDR1 and CDR2 sequences are MNHNY and SVGAGI (reference sequence).